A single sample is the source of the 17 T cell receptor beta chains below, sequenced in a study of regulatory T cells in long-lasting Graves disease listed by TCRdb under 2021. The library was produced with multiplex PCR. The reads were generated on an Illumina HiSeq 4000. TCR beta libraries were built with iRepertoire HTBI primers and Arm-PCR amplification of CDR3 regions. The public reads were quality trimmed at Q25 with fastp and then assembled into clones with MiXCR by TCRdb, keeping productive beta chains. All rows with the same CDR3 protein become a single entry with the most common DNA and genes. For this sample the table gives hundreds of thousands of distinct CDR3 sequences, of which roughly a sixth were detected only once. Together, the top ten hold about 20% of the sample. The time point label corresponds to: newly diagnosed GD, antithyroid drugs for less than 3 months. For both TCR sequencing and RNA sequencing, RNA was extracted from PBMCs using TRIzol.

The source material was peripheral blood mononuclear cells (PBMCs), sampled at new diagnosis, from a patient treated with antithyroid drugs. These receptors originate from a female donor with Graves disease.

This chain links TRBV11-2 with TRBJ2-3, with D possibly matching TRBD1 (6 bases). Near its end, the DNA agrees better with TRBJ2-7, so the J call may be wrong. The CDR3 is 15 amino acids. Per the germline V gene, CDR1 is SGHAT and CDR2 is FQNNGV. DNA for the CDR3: TGTGCCAGCAGCTTGTCGGGACACCTTCTACGAGAGCAGTACTTC. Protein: CASSLSGHLLREQYF.

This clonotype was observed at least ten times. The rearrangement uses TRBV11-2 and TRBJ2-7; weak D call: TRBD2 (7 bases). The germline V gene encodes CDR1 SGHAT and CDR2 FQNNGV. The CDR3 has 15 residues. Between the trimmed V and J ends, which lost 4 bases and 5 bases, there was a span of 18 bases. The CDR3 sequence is CASSSYGRGGDEQYF. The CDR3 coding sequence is TGTGCCAGCAGCTCTTACGGCAGGGGAGGGGACGAGCAGTACTTC.

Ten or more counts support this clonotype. In DNA form, the CDR3 reads TGCAGTGCCCCGGCGGAGTTTTACAATGAGCAGTTCTTC. Its translation is CSAPAEFYNEQFF. This chain uses TRBV20-1 with TRBJ2-1, with D unclear. Germline assignment: CDR1 DFQATT and CDR2 SNEGSKA (reference sequence). Deletions cut 6 bases from V and 4 bases from J, with 13 bases between. The CDR3 is made up of 13 amino acids.

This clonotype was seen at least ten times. The CDR3 protein is CSVEGLAGVEEQYF. The DNA for the CDR3 is TGCAGCGTTGAGGGACTAGCGGGAGTAGAAGAGCAGTACTTC. The chain links TRBV29-1 to TRBJ2-7, with 14 bases matching TRBD2. Germline trimming cut 3 bases from V and 7 bases from J; bases unmatched to any gene: 5. Germline CDR1 reads SQVTM; CDR2 reads ANQGSEA. The CDR3 totals 14 residues.

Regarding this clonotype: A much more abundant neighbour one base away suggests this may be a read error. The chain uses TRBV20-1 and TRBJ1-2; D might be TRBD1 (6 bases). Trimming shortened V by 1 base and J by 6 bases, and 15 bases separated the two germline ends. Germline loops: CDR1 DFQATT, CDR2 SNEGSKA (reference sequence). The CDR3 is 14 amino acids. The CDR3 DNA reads TGCAGTGCTAGAGGGGAAAGGGGGGGGCATGGCTACACCTTC. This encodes CSARGERGGHGYTF.

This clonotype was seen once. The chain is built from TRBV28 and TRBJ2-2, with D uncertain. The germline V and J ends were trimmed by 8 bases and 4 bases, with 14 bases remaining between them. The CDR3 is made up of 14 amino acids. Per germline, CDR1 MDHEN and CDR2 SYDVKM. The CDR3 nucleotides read TGTGCCAGCTATCATGGGCTAACCACCGGGGAGCTGTTTTTT. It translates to CASYHGLTTGELFF.

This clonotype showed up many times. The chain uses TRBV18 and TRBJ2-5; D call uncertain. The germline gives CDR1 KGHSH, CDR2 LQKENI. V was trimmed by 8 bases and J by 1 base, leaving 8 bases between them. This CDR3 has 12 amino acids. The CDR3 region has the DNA TGTGCCAGCAGTCCAGCCCAAGAGACCCAGTACTTC. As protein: CASSPAQETQYF.

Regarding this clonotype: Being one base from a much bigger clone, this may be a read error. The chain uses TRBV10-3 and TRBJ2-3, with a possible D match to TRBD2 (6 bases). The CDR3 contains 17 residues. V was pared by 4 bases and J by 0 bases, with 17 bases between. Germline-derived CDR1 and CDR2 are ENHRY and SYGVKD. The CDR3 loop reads CAISVGSLATSTDTQYF. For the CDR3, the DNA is TGTGCCATCAGTGTCGGGAGTCTTGCGACTAGCACAGATACGCAGTATTTT.

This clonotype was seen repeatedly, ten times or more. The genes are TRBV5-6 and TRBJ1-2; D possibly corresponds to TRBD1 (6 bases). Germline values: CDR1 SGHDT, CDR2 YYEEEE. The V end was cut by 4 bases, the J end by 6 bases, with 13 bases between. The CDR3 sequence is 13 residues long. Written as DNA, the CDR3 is TGTGCCAGCAGCCAGGACAGAAGTCATGGCTACACCTTC. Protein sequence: CASSQDRSHGYTF.

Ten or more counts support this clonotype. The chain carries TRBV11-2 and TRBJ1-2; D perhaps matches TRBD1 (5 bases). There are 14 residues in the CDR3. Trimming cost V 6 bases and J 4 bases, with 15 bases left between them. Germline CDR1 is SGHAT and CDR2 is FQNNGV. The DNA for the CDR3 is TGTGCCAGCAGGGCTACGGGGGGGGGCTATGGCTACACCTTC. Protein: CASRATGGGYGYTF.

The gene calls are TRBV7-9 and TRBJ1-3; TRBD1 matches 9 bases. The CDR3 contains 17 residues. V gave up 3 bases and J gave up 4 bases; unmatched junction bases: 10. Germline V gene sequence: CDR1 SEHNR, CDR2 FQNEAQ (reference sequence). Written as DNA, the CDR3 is TGTGCCAGCAGCTTGGGACAGGGAGGCGCAGGAGGAAACACCATATATTTT. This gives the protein CASSLGQGGAGGNTIYF.

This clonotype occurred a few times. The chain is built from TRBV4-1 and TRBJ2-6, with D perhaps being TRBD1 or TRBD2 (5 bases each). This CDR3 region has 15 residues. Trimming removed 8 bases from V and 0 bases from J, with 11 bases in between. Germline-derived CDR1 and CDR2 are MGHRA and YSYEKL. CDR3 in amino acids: CASDRGGSGANVLTF. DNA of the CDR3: TGCGCCAGCGATCGTGGGGGCTCTGGGGCCAACGTCCTGACTTTC.

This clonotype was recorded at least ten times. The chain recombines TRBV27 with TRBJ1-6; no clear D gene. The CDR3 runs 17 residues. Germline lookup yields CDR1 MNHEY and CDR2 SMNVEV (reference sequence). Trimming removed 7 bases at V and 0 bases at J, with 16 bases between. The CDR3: CASNPGRMGSYNSPLHF. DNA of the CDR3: TGTGCCAGCAACCCGGGAAGGATGGGCTCCTATAATTCACCCCTCCACTTT.

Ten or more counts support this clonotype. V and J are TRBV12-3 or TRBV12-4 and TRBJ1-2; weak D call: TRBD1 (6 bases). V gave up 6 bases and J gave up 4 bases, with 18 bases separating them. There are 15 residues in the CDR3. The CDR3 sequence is CASSQDRKASYGYTF. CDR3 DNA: TGTGCCAGCAGCCAAGACAGGAAAGCGAGCTATGGCTACACCTTC.

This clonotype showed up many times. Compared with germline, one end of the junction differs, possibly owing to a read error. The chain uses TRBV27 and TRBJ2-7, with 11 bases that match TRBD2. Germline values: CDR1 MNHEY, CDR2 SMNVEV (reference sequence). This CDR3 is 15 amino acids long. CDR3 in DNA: TGCGCCAGCAGCCCAGGGACTAGCGGTTCCTACGAGCAGTACTTC. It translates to CASSPGTSGSYEQYF.

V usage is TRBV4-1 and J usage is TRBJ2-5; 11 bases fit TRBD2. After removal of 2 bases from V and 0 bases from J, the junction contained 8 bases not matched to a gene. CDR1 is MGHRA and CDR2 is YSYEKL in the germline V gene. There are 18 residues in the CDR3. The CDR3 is CASSQFMTSGVYQETQYF. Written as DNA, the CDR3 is TGCGCCAGCAGCCAATTCATGACTAGCGGGGTTTACCAAGAGACCCAGTACTTC.

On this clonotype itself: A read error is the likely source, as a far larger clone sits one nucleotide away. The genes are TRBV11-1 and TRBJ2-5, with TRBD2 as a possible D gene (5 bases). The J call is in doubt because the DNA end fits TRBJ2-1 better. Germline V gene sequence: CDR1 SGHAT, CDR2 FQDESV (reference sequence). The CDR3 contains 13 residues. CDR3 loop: CASSFAGNNKQFF. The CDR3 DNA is TGTGCCAGCAGCTTTGCCGGGAACAATAAGCAGTTCTTC.